These 24 T cell receptor beta chains share one sample of origin, sequenced in a study of technical replicates of blood from a few donors. Libraries were prepared by immunoSEQ multiplex PCR; TCRdb keeps only in-frame clonotypes and omits some of them. The sample has tens of thousands of clones, around 87% seen once; the top ten hold approximately 4.4%. Sample: PBMCs. These receptor sequences come from a human donor in good health. Some clones in this sample may be carry-over from other donors' samples.

This clone has only a few counts. The chain has TRBV5-6 and TRBJ1-1, with D hard to call. The V gene's germline CDR1 is SGHDT and CDR2 YYEEEE. CDR3 length: 15 amino acids. Between the trimmed V and J ends, which lost 4 bases and 2 bases, there was a span of 15 bases. The CDR3 is CASSLPFRVNTEAFF. The CDR3 DNA follows: TGTGCCAGCAGCCTTCCATTCCGGGTCAACACTGAAGCTTTCTTT.

The genes are TRBV19 and TRBJ2-7; 9 bases align to TRBD2. CDR1 and CDR2 from the germline V gene are LNHDA and SQIVND (reference sequence). J was trimmed by 7 bases and V by 3 bases; bases with no gene match: 10. CDR3 length: 15 residues. The DNA for the CDR3 is TGTGCCAGTAGTATGTTGGTAGCGGGAGCTACTGAGCAGTACTTC. Its translation is CASSMLVAGATEQYF.

V gene TRBV7-8 combines with J gene TRBJ2-7, with 9 nucleotides matching TRBD1. Germline lookup yields CDR1 SGHVS and CDR2 FQNEAQ. V dropped 5 bases and J dropped 0; count of bases not matched to a gene: 8. This CDR3 is 16 amino acids long. Written as DNA, the CDR3 is TGTGCCAGCAGCCCCGGACAGGGGATTAGCTCCTACGAGCAGTACTTC. Its translation: CASSPGQGISSYEQYF.

This clone was seen just once. This chain uses TRBV9 with TRBJ2-1; 10 bases line up with TRBD2. CDR3 length: 15 amino acids. Germline assignment: CDR1 SGDLS and CDR2 YYNGEE. V lost 4 bases and J lost 8; bases outside the gene matches: 9. The CDR3 bases are TGTGCCAGCAGCCTAAGCGGGGGGGCCATCCATGAGCAGTTCTTC. This encodes CASSLSGGAIHEQFF.

The J gene is TRBJ2-1, the V gene TRBV7-8; 8 bases are shared with TRBD2. V shed 5 bases, J shed 9 bases, and the junction held 6 bases outside the gene matches. This CDR3 is 13 amino acids long. Germline loops: CDR1 SGHVS, CDR2 FQNEAQ. In nucleotides, the CDR3 is TGTGCCAGCAGCCCGGGACTAGACGTTGAGCAGTTCTTC. This codes for CASSPGLDVEQFF. Supplemented by reference TRBV7-8 and TRBJ2-1, the full variable domain reads GAGVSQSPRYKVAKRGQDVALRCDPISGHVSLFWYQQALGQGPEFLTYFQNEAQLDKSGLPSDRFFAERPEGSVSTLKIQRTQQEDSAVYLCASSPGLDVEQFFGPGTRLTVL.

The rearrangement joins TRBV6-6 to TRBJ1-1; TRBD1 agrees at 7 bases. Germline V gene lookup returns CDR1 MNHNY and CDR2 SVGAGI (reference sequence). This CDR3 is 14 amino acids long. V shed 8 bases and J 3 bases; nucleotides not matched to a gene: 9. As DNA, the CDR3 is TGTGCCAGCGGTCGCCCGGGACAGCACACTGAAGCTTTCTTT. It yields the protein CASGRPGQHTEAFF.

The CDR3 DNA reads as TGTGCCAGCAGCTTGGAGGCAGGGGGCCGCGAGACCCAGTACTTC. Amino acid sequence: CASSLEAGGRETQYF. The V call is TRBV5-4, the J call TRBJ2-5; 8 nucleotides match TRBD1. V lost 0 bases and J lost 5; bases outside the gene matches: 6. Germline assignment: CDR1 SGHNT and CDR2 YYREEE (reference sequence). This CDR3 has 15 residues.

The chain combines TRBV7-9 with TRBJ2-6, with TRBD1 matching 7 bases. The CDR3 runs to 16 residues. V was clipped by 0 bases and J by 2 bases; unmatched bases: 1. Germline CDR1 SEHNR, CDR2 FQNEAQ (reference sequence). The CDR3 here is CASSLAQGAGANVLTF. The CDR3 nucleotides read TGTGCCAGCAGCTTAGCGCAGGGGGCTGGGGCCAACGTCCTGACTTTC.

The chain joins TRBV10-3 to TRBJ2-1; 7 positions agree with TRBD2. CDR3 length: 16 amino acids. CDR1 ENHRY and CDR2 SYGVKD come from the germline V gene. V lost 0 bases, J lost 9 bases, and 11 bases stayed unmatched. The CDR3 coding sequence is TGTGCCATCAGTGAGTCCCTTATCGGGGGAGGGACTGAGCAGTTCTTC. This gives the protein CAISESLIGGGTEQFF.

The chain joins TRBV27 to TRBJ2-3; D is possibly TRBD2 (6 bases). The length of the CDR3 is 14 residues. Germline V gene sequence: CDR1 MNHEY, CDR2 SMNVEV (reference sequence). V lost 4 bases, J lost 4 bases, and 12 bases lay in between. CDR3 sequence reads: CASSSWSGSDTQYF. The CDR3, as DNA: TGTGCCAGCAGTTCCTGGAGCGGGTCAGATACGCAGTATTTT.

V gene TRBV27 combines with J gene TRBJ1-5, with a tentative D call TRBD1 (6 bases). Trimming stripped 5 bases from V and 1 base from J, with 9 bases between. CDR3 size: 14 residues. Germline V gives CDR1 MNHEY, CDR2 SMNVEV (reference sequence). CDR3 in amino acids: CASSPGQSNQPQHF. The CDR3 DNA follows: TGTGCCAGCAGTCCCGGACAGAGCAATCAGCCCCAGCATTTT.

The gene calls are TRBV7-8 and TRBJ2-7; 15 positions match TRBD2. The germline gives CDR1 SGHVS, CDR2 FQNEAQ. The CDR3 runs 17 residues. With V trimmed by 0 bases and J by 5 bases, 5 bases remained unmatched. The CDR3 region is CASSLAIGLAGGNEQYF. CDR3 nucleotides: TGTGCCAGCAGCTTAGCGATAGGACTAGCGGGAGGGAACGAGCAGTACTTC.

The chain has TRBV7-9 and TRBJ2-1, with D perhaps matching TRBD2 (6 bases). With 1 base removed from V and 4 bases from J, the gap between germline ends came to 14 bases. Germline CDR1 reads SEHNR; CDR2 reads FQNEAQ (reference sequence). The CDR3 is made up of 16 amino acids. The CDR3, as DNA: TGTGCCAGCAGCTTAGGTAGCGGATTCCTGTACAATGAGCAGTTCTTC. As protein: CASSLGSGFLYNEQFF.

The chain combines TRBV6-4 with TRBJ2-1; TRBD2 agrees at 14 bases. The CDR3 has 15 residues. Per germline, CDR1 MRHNA and CDR2 SNTAGT. The V segment lost 4 bases and the J segment 6 bases; nucleotides outside the gene matches: 2. The CDR3 coding sequence is TGTGCCAGCAGTGGAGGGACTAGCGGGAGCAATGAGCAGTTCTTC. Residues: CASSGGTSGSNEQFF.

V usage is TRBV9 and J usage is TRBJ2-1; tentative D call: TRBD2 (5 bases). The CDR3 contains 13 residues. V shed 0 bases and J shed 6 bases, with 7 bases lying between them. Germline V CDR1 and CDR2: SGDLS, YYNGEE. CDR3 residues: CASSVVGSNEQFF. The CDR3 region has the DNA TGTGCCAGCAGCGTAGTTGGGAGCAATGAGCAGTTCTTC.

The chain couples TRBV29-1 to TRBJ2-3; a weak D match, TRBD2 (5 bases). This CDR3 has 16 amino acids. From germline, CDR1 is SQVTM and CDR2 ANQGSEA. V was pared by 1 base and J by 0 bases, with 14 bases between. CDR3 residues: CSVEVAVGGSTDTQYF. CDR3 in DNA: TGCAGCGTTGAAGTCGCAGTTGGCGGGAGCACAGATACGCAGTATTTT.

The chain employs TRBV7-2 and TRBJ2-5, with 8 bases fitting TRBD2. V was clipped by 3 bases and J by 4 bases; unmatched bases: 7. The germline CDR1 and CDR2 sequences are SGHTA and FQGNSA. This CDR3 region has 15 residues. CDR3 DNA sequence: TGTGCCAGCAGCTTCCCCGGGAGGGCCGGAGAGACCCAGTACTTC. Its protein product is CASSFPGRAGETQYF.

This chain links TRBV7-2 with TRBJ1-1; TRBD1 is a possible D gene (5 bases). Looked up from germline, CDR1 is SGHTA and CDR2 is FQGNSA. V was pared by 5 bases and J by 3 bases, with 13 bases between. This CDR3 is built from 14 residues. CDR3 in DNA: TGTGCCAGCAGCCCTGCGGGGCAGCACACTGAAGCTTTCTTT. It yields the protein CASSPAGQHTEAFF. Supplemented by reference TRBV7-2 and TRBJ1-1, the full variable domain reads GAGVSQSPSNKVTEKGKDVELRCDPISGHTALYWYRQSLGQGLEFLIYFQGNSAPDKSGLPSDRFSAERTGGSVSTLTIQRTQQEDSAVYLCASSPAGQHTEAFFGQGTRLTVV.

The rearrangement links TRBV5-4 to TRBJ2-5, with D perhaps matching TRBD2 (7 bases). Germline loops: CDR1 SGHNT, CDR2 YYREEE (reference sequence). This CDR3 contains 16 residues. Trimming removed 4 bases from V and 2 bases from J, with 18 bases in between. The CDR3: CASSLGGGYAQETQYF. CDR3 nucleotide sequence: TGTGCCAGCAGCCTGGGGGGGGGCTATGCTCAAGAGACCCAGTACTTC.

The rearrangement links TRBV18 to TRBJ2-3, with a possible D match to TRBD1 (5 bases). This CDR3 contains 17 residues. V was shortened by 3 bases and J by 4 bases, with 20 bases between the two germline ends. Germline CDR1 and CDR2: KGHSH and LQKENI. CDR3 loop: CASSPIGTGSVADTQYF. In nucleotides, the CDR3 is TGTGCCAGCTCACCGATTGGCACAGGTAGTGTCGCAGATACGCAGTATTTT.

The chain joins TRBV18 to TRBJ2-7; D possibly corresponds to TRBD1 (6 bases). The V gene's germline CDR1 is KGHSH and CDR2 LQKENI. Trimming cost V 6 bases and J 2 bases, with 14 bases left between them. The CDR3 has 14 amino acids. The CDR3 sequence: CASSPGGSPYEQYF. The CDR3 nucleotides read TGTGCCAGCTCGCCTGGGGGCAGCCCCTACGAGCAGTACTTC.

The chain combines TRBV9 with TRBJ2-1; D is unresolved. Trimming removed 0 bases at V and 10 bases at J, with 14 bases between. The CDR3 spans 14 residues. Germline V lookup: CDR1 SGDLS, CDR2 YYNGEE. This chain's CDR3 is CASSVAGGSREQFF. Here the CDR3 DNA reads TGTGCCAGCAGCGTAGCTGGTGGTAGCCGGGAGCAGTTCTTC.

The chain employs TRBV28 and TRBJ1-5; 12 bases fit TRBD1. The V segment lost 5 bases and the J segment 6 bases; nucleotides outside the gene matches: 8. The CDR3 has 16 residues. CDR1 and CDR2 from the germline V gene are MDHEN and SYDVKM. The CDR3 DNA reads as TGTGCCAGCAGTCCATTCGGGACAGGGGGCTTTCAGCCCCAGCATTTT. Translation: CASSPFGTGGFQPQHF.

The chain recombines TRBV4-2 with TRBJ1-6; TRBD1 matches at 10 bases. CDR1 LGHNA and CDR2 YNFKEQ come from the germline V gene. This CDR3 spans 17 amino acids. V trimming: 0 bases; J trimming: 9 bases; junction bases outside the gene matches: 8. The CDR3 bases are TGTGCCAGCAGCCAAGATAAGACAGGGGGCGCATCTTCACCCCTCCACTTT. This translates into CASSQDKTGGASSPLHF.